This T cell receptor (beta chain) was found in a study of CD8 T cells in ankylosing spondylitis. With respect to this clonotype: Its specificity is not known.

Germline V gene data show CDR1 as DFQATT and CDR2 as SNEGSKA (reference sequence). The CDR3 covers 12 residues. TCRdb ran MiXCR on the 5' RACE reads and lists one entry per CDR3 protein. Altogether roughly 440,000 distinct CDR3 sequences are present, 15% to 20% being singletons, with the ten largest covering approximately 1%. Regarding the study as a whole: The authors reported significant enrichment of disease-linked clones in matched ankylosing spondylitis synovial fluid. Blood from ankylosing spondylitis patients appeared to carry a characteristic roughly 8-variant TCR beta motif.

The specimen was blood, either unsorted or a sorted T cell fraction (not recorded which). This clonotype was sampled from a male donor with ankylosing spondylitis. J is TRBJ1-2 and V is TRBV20-1, with 11 bases identical to TRBD1. The chain's CDR3 is CVFRTGGHGYTF. CDR3 DNA sequence: TGCGTTTTTCGGACAGGGGGCCACGGCTACACCTTC.